This TCR beta chain was captured in a study of T cell clonality in common variable immunodeficiency. The study's findings and limits: Compared with controls, CVID subjects had fewer shared TCRbeta clones. Reportedly, TCR beta sequences from common variable immunodeficiency showed fewer deletions and N-nucleotide insertions.

The CDR3 length is 12 residues. Trimming left V 0 bases short and J 7 bases short, with 6 bases between. The germline V gene has CDR1 SGHAT and CDR2 FQNNGV. Method: immunoSEQ multiplex PCR; TCRdb's copy keeps in-frame clones and lacks some. The sample contains approximately 50,000 clones, none of them singletons. This clone was counted between two and nine times. The target antigen is unknown. The read ends 3 residues shy of where the CDR3 ends; the end is completed using the germline J gene. This TCR came from a person aged 18 to 70 in good health. J is TRBJ1-2 and V is TRBV11-2, with D uncertain. The source material was peripheral blood mononuclear cells. The CDR3 is CASSLEGFGYTF. The sequenced CDR3 bases are TGTGCCAGCAGCTTAGAAGGGTTTGGC.